This TCR beta chain was documented in a study of OX40 agonist ivuxolimab in advanced cancers. Study observations and caveats: Among T cells, CD8+ cells averaged more expanded clones than CD4+ cells. By week 6 at 0.1 to 3.0 mg/kg, blood CD4+ and CD8+ T cells had expanded clonally.

Produced via immunoSEQ multiplex PCR; TCRdb's table is partial and in-frame only. Among approximately 99,000 clones listed, around 94% were seen once. About this clone itself: The antigen remains unidentified.

There are 14 residues in the CDR3. CDR1 SQVTM and CDR2 ANQGSEA come from the germline V gene. V shed 6 bases and J shed 2 bases, with 14 bases lying between them. Sampling of blood occurred at baseline, cycle 4 day 1, and cycle 7 day 1. The rearrangement links TRBV29-1 to TRBJ2-1; possible D gene TRBD2, 6 bases. The TCR originated in an adult with an advanced solid tumor such as melanoma, head and neck, liver or kidney cancer. The source was CD4+ or CD8+ T cells sorted from blood, collected in a trial of the OX40 agonist ivuxolimab. The CDR3 loop reads CSVEYWEAYNEQFF. Here the CDR3 DNA reads TGCAGCGTCGAATACTGGGAGGCCTACAATGAGCAGTTCTTC.